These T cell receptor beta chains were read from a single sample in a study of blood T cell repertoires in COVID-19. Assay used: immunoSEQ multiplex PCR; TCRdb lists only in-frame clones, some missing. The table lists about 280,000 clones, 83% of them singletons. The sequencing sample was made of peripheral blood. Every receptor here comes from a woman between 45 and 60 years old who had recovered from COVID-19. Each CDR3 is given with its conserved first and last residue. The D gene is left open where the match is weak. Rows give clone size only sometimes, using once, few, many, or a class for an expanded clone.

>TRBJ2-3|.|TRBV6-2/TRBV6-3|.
CASSYWLAPDTQYF
TGTGCCAGCAGTTACTGGCTAGCCCCAGATACGCAGTATTTT
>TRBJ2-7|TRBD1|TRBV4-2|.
CASSQGTGTYEQYF
TGTGCCAGCAGCCAGGGGACAGGGACCTACGAGCAGTACTTC
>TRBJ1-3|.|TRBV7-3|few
CASSSEQGPGNTIYF
TGTGCCAGCAGCTCGGAACAGGGCCCTGGAAACACCATATATTTT
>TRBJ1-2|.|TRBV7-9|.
CASSLSGSNYGYTF
TGTGCCAGCAGCTTATCAGGCAGCAACTATGGCTACACCTTC
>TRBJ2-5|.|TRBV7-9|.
CASSLGGQETQYF
TGTGCCAGCAGCTTAGGGGGGCAGGAGACCCAGTACTTC
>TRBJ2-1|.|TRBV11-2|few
CASSLAARFNEQFF
TGTGCCAGCAGCTTAGCAGCGCGGTTCAATGAGCAGTTCTTC
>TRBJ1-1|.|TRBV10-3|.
CAISESGQMNTEAFF
TGTGCCATCAGTGAGTCAGGACAGATGAACACTGAAGCTTTCTTT
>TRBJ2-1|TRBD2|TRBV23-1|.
CASSQPGLGAYNEQFF
TGCGCCAGCAGTCAACCCGGACTAGGGGCGTACAATGAGCAGTTCTTC
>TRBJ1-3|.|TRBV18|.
CASSPDRSSGNTIYF
TGTGCCAGCTCACCAGACAGGAGCTCTGGAAACACCATATATTTT
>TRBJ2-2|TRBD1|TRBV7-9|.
CASSPGTGGNTGELFF
TGTGCCAGCAGCCCCGGGACAGGGGGGAACACCGGGGAGCTGTTTTTT
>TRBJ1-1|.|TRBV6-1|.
CASSEREANTEAFF
TGTGCCAGCAGTGAACGGGAGGCGAACACTGAAGCTTTCTTT
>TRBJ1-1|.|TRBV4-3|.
CASSQEGSLNTEAFF
TGCGCCAGCAGCCAAGAGGGCAGTCTGAACACTGAAGCTTTCTTT
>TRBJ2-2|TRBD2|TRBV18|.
CASSPLAAGSNTGELFF
TGTGCCAGCTCACCACTGGCAGCGGGATCGAACACCGGGGAGCTGTTTTTT
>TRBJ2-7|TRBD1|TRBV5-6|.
CASSPTGGSYEQYF
TGTGCCAGCAGCCCTACAGGGGGCTCCTACGAGCAGTACTTC
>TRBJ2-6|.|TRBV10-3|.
CAISESNHGAGANVLTF
TGTGCCATCAGTGAGTCGAATCACGGGGCTGGGGCCAACGTCCTGACTTTC
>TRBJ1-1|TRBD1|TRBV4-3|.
CASSQDLGQGAAEAFF
TGCGCCAGCAGCCAAGATCTTGGACAGGGGGCCGCTGAAGCTTTCTTT
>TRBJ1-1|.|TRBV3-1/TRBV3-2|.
CASSAPETGNTEAFF
TGTGCCAGCAGCGCCCCCGAGACTGGGAACACTGAAGCTTTCTTT
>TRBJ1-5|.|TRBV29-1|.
CSVEDVRGQPQHF
TGCAGCGTTGAAGATGTTAGAGGACAGCCCCAGCATTTT
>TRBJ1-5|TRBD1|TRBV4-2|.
CASSHGQGYQPQHF
TGTGCCAGCAGCCACGGACAGGGGTATCAGCCCCAGCATTTT
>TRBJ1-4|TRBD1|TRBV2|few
CASNPYVDRGRVEDEKLFF
TGTGCCAGCAACCCATATGTCGATAGGGGGCGCGTGGAGGATGAAAAACTGTTTTTT
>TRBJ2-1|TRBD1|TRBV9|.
CASSVSPGTGGNEQFF
TGTGCCAGCAGCGTGTCCCCCGGGACAGGGGGGAATGAGCAGTTCTTC
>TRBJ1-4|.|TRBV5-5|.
CASSESGNEKLFF
TGTGCCAGCAGCGAATCCGGGAATGAAAAACTGTTTTTT
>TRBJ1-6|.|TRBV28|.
CASTPRYNSPLHF
TGTGCCAGCACACCCCGGTATAATTCACCCCTCCACTTT
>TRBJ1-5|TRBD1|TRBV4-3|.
CASSQGQGAGQPQHF
TGCGCCAGCAGCCAAGGTCAGGGGGCTGGTCAGCCCCAGCATTTT
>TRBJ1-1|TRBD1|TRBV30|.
CAWSSGQLNTEAFF
TGTGCCTGGAGTTCGGGACAGCTCAACACTGAAGCTTTCTTT
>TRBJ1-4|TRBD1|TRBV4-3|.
CASSQTGTGGREKLFF
TGCGCCAGCAGCCAAACCGGGACAGGGGGGCGAGAAAAACTGTTTTTT
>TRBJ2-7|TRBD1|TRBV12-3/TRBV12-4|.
CASSFKGGDEQYF
TGTGCCAGCAGTTTTAAAGGGGGCGACGAGCAGTACTTC
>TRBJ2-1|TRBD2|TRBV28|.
CASSPWTSSNEQFF
TGTGCCAGCAGTCCGTGGACTAGTTCGAATGAGCAGTTCTTC
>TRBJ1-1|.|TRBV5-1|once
CASSAAARYEAFF
TGCGCCAGCAGCGCGGCCGCGAGGTACGAAGCTTTCTTT
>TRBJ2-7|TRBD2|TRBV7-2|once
CASSFNSGTGEQYF
TGTGCCAGCAGCTTTAACAGCGGGACGGGAGAGCAGTACTTC
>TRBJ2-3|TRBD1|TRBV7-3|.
CASSWTGSHTDTQYF
TGTGCCAGCAGCTGGACAGGGAGTCACACAGATACGCAGTATTTT
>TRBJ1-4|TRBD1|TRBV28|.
CASSPGGSNFEKLFF
TGTGCCAGCAGTCCAGGGGGGTCAAATTTCGAAAAACTGTTTTTT
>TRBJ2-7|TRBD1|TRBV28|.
CASSFFDRVYEQYF
TGTGCCAGCAGTTTCTTCGACAGGGTCTACGAGCAGTACTTC
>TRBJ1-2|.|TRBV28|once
CASSLLLDKDGYTF
TGTGCCAGCAGTCTCCTCCTGGACAAAGATGGCTACACCTTC
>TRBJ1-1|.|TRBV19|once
CANSHRVNTEAFF
TGTGCCAATTCCCACAGGGTGAACACTGAAGCTTTCTTT
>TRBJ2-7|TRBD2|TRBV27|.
CASSPPGLAVSEQYF
TGTGCCAGCAGTCCCCCGGGACTAGCGGTAAGCGAGCAGTACTTC
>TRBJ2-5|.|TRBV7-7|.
CASSLDMAGQGSQETQYF
TGTGCCAGCAGCTTAGATATGGCCGGGCAGGGAAGCCAAGAGACCCAGTACTTC
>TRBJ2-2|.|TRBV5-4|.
CASSFTGMNTGELFF
TGTGCCAGCAGCTTTACAGGGATGAACACCGGGGAGCTGTTTTTT
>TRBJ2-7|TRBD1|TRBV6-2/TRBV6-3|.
CASSKAGTGYNSYEQYF
TGTGCCAGCAGTAAAGCCGGGACAGGGTACAATTCCTACGAGCAGTACTTC
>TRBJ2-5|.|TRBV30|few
CAWSTLGETQYF
TGTGCCTGGAGCACTCTTGGAGAGACCCAGTACTTC